The 20 T cell receptor beta chains listed next were all sequenced from one sample in a study of blood T cell repertoires in COVID-19. This table comes from immunoSEQ multiplex PCR, and its TCRdb copy is limited to in-frame clones, with some not included. The sample shows 85,000 to 110,000 clones, around nine tenths of them seen only once. The specimen sequenced was peripheral blood. The receptors originated from a human donor in a cohort sampled during active COVID-19.

The chain links TRBV11-3 to TRBJ2-3; D unclear. This CDR3 is built from 15 residues. The V and J ends lost 0 bases and 2 bases respectively, with 9 bases between them. Germline V CDR1 and CDR2: SGHNT, YENEEA. The CDR3 bases are TGTGCCAGCAGCTTAGAGTCCCACACCACAGATACGCAGTATTTT. It translates to CASSLESHTTDTQYF.

The chain joins TRBV4-3 to TRBJ2-7; 11 bases align to TRBD2. This CDR3 region has 15 residues. Looked up from germline, CDR1 is LGHNA and CDR2 is YSLEER. After removal of 4 bases from V and 3 bases from J, the junction contained 5 bases not matched to a gene. DNA for the CDR3: TGCGCCAGCAGCCGAGTACTAGCGGGAGACTACGAGCAGTACTTC. Its protein product is CASSRVLAGDYEQYF.

The chain uses TRBV5-6 and TRBJ2-5; 7 nucleotides match TRBD2. The CDR3 extends over 15 amino acids. Germline loops: CDR1 SGHDT, CDR2 YYEEEE. J was trimmed by 0 bases and V by 0 bases; bases with no gene match: 2. CDR3 in DNA: TGTGCCAGCAGCTTGGCGGGGGGACACCAAGAGACCCAGTACTTC. Translating it yields CASSLAGGHQETQYF.

CDR3 amino acids: CASSLEAYGYTF. The DNA of the CDR3 is TGCGCCAGCAGCTTAGAAGCCTATGGCTACACCTTC. The chain links TRBV5-1 to TRBJ1-2, with D uncertain. Germline V CDR1 and CDR2: SGHRS, YFSETQ. The CDR3 has 12 amino acids. Trimming removed 2 bases at V and 4 bases at J, with 6 bases between.

The chain uses TRBV6-1 and TRBJ2-7, with D perhaps TRBD1 (6 bases). The CDR3 runs 14 residues. Per the germline V gene, CDR1 is MNHNS and CDR2 is SASEGT. V shed 2 bases and J shed 3 bases, with 11 bases lying between them. CDR3 nucleotides: TGTGCCAGCAGTGAACCCAGGGGAAGCTACGAGCAGTACTTC. Translated: CASSEPRGSYEQYF.

CDR3 coding DNA: TGTGCCAGCAGAAAAAGCGGGCAGATGAACACTGAAGCTTTCTTT. Protein sequence: CASRKSGQMNTEAFF. The V call is TRBV7-2, the J call TRBJ1-1; D call uncertain. The CDR3 loop spans 15 amino acids. Germline V CDR1 and CDR2: SGHTA, FQGNSA. V dropped 6 bases and J dropped 0 bases, with 14 bases sitting between them. Together with reference TRBV7-2 and TRBJ1-1, the CDR3 gives the full variable domain: GAGVSQSPSNKVTEKGKDVELRCDPISGHTALYWYRQSLGQGLEFLIYFQGNSAPDKSGLPSDRFSAERTGGSVSTLTIQRTQQEDSAVYLCASRKSGQMNTEAFFGQGTRLTVV.

In this sample, this clone turned up once. This sequence joins TRBV27 and TRBJ2-1; 7 positions match TRBD1. The V gene's germline CDR1 is MNHEY and CDR2 SMNVEV (reference sequence). The CDR3 is made up of 17 amino acids. Trimming took 3 bases from V and 0 from J; bases not matched to a gene: 8. The CDR3 region has the DNA TGTGCCAGCAGTTTGCTCGCAGGGGGACCCTCCTACAATGAGCAGTTCTTC. As protein: CASSLLAGGPSYNEQFF.

This chain uses TRBV7-2 with TRBJ2-7, with a weak D call TRBD2 (5 bases). Germline CDR1 SGHTA, CDR2 FQGNSA. The CDR3 sequence is 13 residues long. Trimming took off 3 bases at V and 0 bases at J, with 6 bases between the two ends. This chain's CDR3 is CASSFTSSYEQYF. In DNA, the CDR3 is TGTGCCAGCAGCTTTACTAGCTCCTACGAGCAGTACTTC. The full variable domain, in which reference TRBV7-2 and TRBJ2-7 provide the parts outside the CDR3, is GAGVSQSPSNKVTEKGKDVELRCDPISGHTALYWYRQSLGQGLEFLIYFQGNSAPDKSGLPSDRFSAERTGGSVSTLTIQRTQQEDSAVYLCASSFTSSYEQYFGPGTRLTVT.

The chain recombines TRBV11-3 with TRBJ2-5, with 7 bases lining up with TRBD2. The germline gives CDR1 SGHNT, CDR2 YENEEA. J gave up 3 bases and V 1 base, and 5 bases lay outside the gene matches. The CDR3 runs 15 residues. In nucleotides, the CDR3 is TGTGCCAGCAGCTTAGGCCGACTAGCAGAAGAGACCCAGTACTTC. Amino acids: CASSLGRLAEETQYF.

The chain carries TRBV28 and TRBJ2-7; TRBD1 matches 10 bases. Germline trimming cut 5 bases from V and 1 base from J; bases unmatched to any gene: 8. The CDR3 is 16 amino acids. CDR1 and CDR2 from the germline V gene are MDHEN and SYDVKM. The CDR3 is CASSPWGQGTSYEQYF. The CDR3 DNA is TGTGCCAGCAGTCCATGGGGACAGGGGACTTCCTACGAGCAGTACTTC. Combining the CDR3 with reference TRBV28 and TRBJ2-7 gives the whole variable domain DVKVTQSSRYLVKRTGEKVFLECVQDMDHENMFWYRQDPGLGLRLIYFSYDVKMKEKGDIPEGYSVSREKKERFSLILESASTNQTSMYLCASSPWGQGTSYEQYFGPGTRLTVT.

This chain joins TRBV19 and TRBJ1-5; no definite D call. This CDR3 spans 16 amino acids. The germline V and J ends were trimmed by 0 bases and 4 bases, with 13 bases remaining between them. Germline CDR1 is LNHDA and CDR2 is SQIVND (reference sequence). The CDR3 reads CASSIDKGQVNQPQHF. The CDR3 nucleotides read TGTGCCAGTAGTATAGATAAAGGCCAGGTGAATCAGCCCCAGCATTTT.

The chain is built from TRBV30 and TRBJ1-1, with 7 nucleotides matching TRBD1. The junction had 1 base not matched to a gene; V was cut back by 3 bases and J by 0 bases. The germline V gene encodes CDR1 GTSNPN and CDR2 SVGIG (reference sequence). This CDR3 region has 13 residues. As DNA, the CDR3 is TGTGCCTGGAGCGGACAGGTGAACACTGAAGCTTTCTTT. Translation gives CAWSGQVNTEAFF. The complete variable domain, with remaining parts taken from reference TRBV30 and TRBJ1-1, reads SQTIHQWPATLVQPVGSPLSLECTVEGTSNPNLYWYRQAAGRGLQLLFYSVGIGQISSEVPQNLSASRPQDRQFILSSKKLLLSDSGFYLCAWSGQVNTEAFFGQGTRLTVV.

The gene calls are TRBV11-2 and TRBJ1-3; D possibly corresponds to TRBD1 (5 bases). Trimming shortened V by 1 base and J by 0 bases, and 7 bases separated the two germline ends. The V gene's germline CDR1 is SGHAT and CDR2 FQNNGV. This CDR3 comprises 15 residues. In DNA, the CDR3 is TGTGCCAGCAGCTTAGGGGGCGTCTCTGGAAACACCATATATTTT. Translating gives CASSLGGVSGNTIYF.

On this clone: The junction departs from germline at one end; a sequencing error may be responsible. This chain connects TRBV6-2 or TRBV6-3 to TRBJ2-7, with TRBD2 matching over 15 bases. The germline gives CDR1 MNHEY, CDR2 SVGEGT. The CDR3 totals 16 residues. The CDR3 DNA reads as TGTGCCAGCAGTTACCGACCGGGACTAGCGGGAGGATCCGCGATTTTC. Translating it yields CASSYRPGLAGGSAIF.

This sequence joins TRBV14 and TRBJ2-7; 12 bases align to TRBD1. V gave up 6 bases and J gave up 6 bases; unmatched junction bases: 6. Germline V lookup: CDR1 SGHDN, CDR2 FVKESK. The CDR3 has 14 amino acids. The CDR3 region is CASSRDRGHSEQYF. CDR3 DNA sequence: TGTGCCAGCAGTCGGGACAGGGGGCATTCCGAGCAGTACTTC.

This clone was counted once. CDR3 sequence (DNA): TGTGCCAGCAGCTTAGCGGCCGGAGGGGTTCTAGCCAAAAACATTCAGTACTTC. It encodes CASSLAAGGVLAKNIQYF. This chain links TRBV7-9 with TRBJ2-4, with D possibly TRBD2 on 6 matching bases. Trimming took off 0 bases at V and 0 bases at J, with 15 bases between the two ends. The CDR3 consists of 18 residues. Germline CDR1 is SEHNR and CDR2 is FQNEAQ (reference sequence).

This chain connects TRBV20-1 to TRBJ2-5; no firm D call. The V end was cut by 3 bases, the J end by 2 bases, with 7 bases between. Germline V gene lookup returns CDR1 DFQATT and CDR2 SNEGSKA (reference sequence). CDR3 length: 12 residues. CDR3 coding DNA: TGCAGTGCTAGTGTACAGCAAGAGACCCAGTACTTC. It encodes CSASVQQETQYF.

The chain links TRBV5-1 to TRBJ2-7; 8 bases align to TRBD1. V lost 3 bases and J lost 2; bases outside the gene matches: 7. The CDR3 has 15 amino acids. Germline lookup yields CDR1 SGHRS and CDR2 YFSETQ. CDR3 in amino acids: CASSWGTGPTYEQYF. CDR3 in DNA: TGCGCCAGCAGCTGGGGGACAGGCCCCACCTACGAGCAGTACTTC.

The V call is TRBV30, the J call TRBJ2-2; 12 bases align to TRBD1. Germline loops: CDR1 GTSNPN, CDR2 SVGIG (reference sequence). CDR3 size: 15 residues. V was pared by 6 bases and J by 4 bases, with 6 bases of the junction left unmatched. This CDR3 reads CACPGQGAGTGELFF. The CDR3 DNA reads as TGTGCCTGCCCGGGACAGGGGGCAGGCACCGGGGAGCTGTTTTTT.

In its sample, this clone was seen a few times. The rearrangement joins TRBV19 to TRBJ1-5; maybe TRBD1 (6 bases). Germline V CDR1 and CDR2: LNHDA, SQIVND (reference sequence). V gave up 7 bases and J gave up 5 bases, with 21 bases separating them. The CDR3 length is 16 residues. CDR3 DNA: TGTGCCAGTACTGGGGGCGCTTCCGAAAGGGATCAGCCCCAGCATTTT. Its translation: CASTGGASERDQPQHF.